The 26 T cell receptor beta chains in this list originate from one sample, sequenced in a study of blood T cell repertoires in COVID-19. The assay was immunoSEQ multiplex PCR, and TCRdb's table has in-frame clones only and misses some. In the table there are about 100,000 clones, roughly 87% of which are singletons. The sequencing sample was made of peripheral blood. The receptors derive from a man aged 30-40 years in a cohort sampled during active COVID-19.

This sequence joins TRBV14 and TRBJ1-2, with D possibly TRBD1 on 5 matching bases. From germline, CDR1 is SGHDN and CDR2 FVKESK. V shed 4 bases and J shed 6 bases, with 12 bases lying between them. CDR3 length: 13 amino acids. CDR3 nucleotides: TGTGCCAGCAGCCGGTGGGGAGGGGATGGCTACACCTTC. It translates to CASSRWGGDGYTF.

The chain combines TRBV6-1 with TRBJ1-5, with a tentative D call TRBD1 (5 bases). V gave up 2 bases and J gave up 0 bases, with 11 bases separating them. CDR1 MNHNS and CDR2 SASEGT come from the germline V gene. This CDR3 is built from 16 residues. The CDR3 loop is CASSEKGSYSNQPQHF. CDR3 nucleotides: TGTGCCAGCAGTGAAAAGGGGTCTTATAGCAATCAGCCCCAGCATTTT.

This CDR3 reads CASSYRDYYEQYF. Here the CDR3 DNA reads TGTGCCAGCAGTTACAGGGACTACTACGAGCAGTACTTC. The rearrangement uses TRBV6-6 and TRBJ2-7; 7 bases are shared with TRBD2. Trimming cost V 2 bases and J 3 bases; bases outside gene matches: 1. CDR1 and CDR2 (germline): MNHNY, SVGAGI (reference sequence). This CDR3 is 13 amino acids long.

This chain links TRBV5-6 with TRBJ1-2; possible D gene TRBD1, 5 bases. The V end was cut by 4 bases, the J end by 1 base, with 14 bases between. CDR3 size: 15 residues. CDR1 is SGHDT, CDR2 YYEEEE, per germline. The CDR3 region is CASSLGAGINYGYTF. In DNA, the CDR3 is TGTGCCAGCAGCCTAGGGGCAGGGATTAACTATGGCTACACCTTC.

J is TRBJ2-3 and V is TRBV7-2; weak D call: TRBD2 (6 bases). CDR3 length: 13 residues. Trimming cost V 3 bases and J 4 bases, with 8 bases left between them. Germline lookup yields CDR1 SGHTA and CDR2 FQGNSA. This CDR3 is CASSLRGADTQYF. DNA of the CDR3: TGTGCCAGCAGCTTGCGGGGCGCAGATACGCAGTATTTT. The full variable domain, with the rest looked up from reference TRBV7-2 and TRBJ2-3, is GAGVSQSPSNKVTEKGKDVELRCDPISGHTALYWYRQSLGQGLEFLIYFQGNSAPDKSGLPSDRFSAERTGGSVSTLTIQRTQQEDSAVYLCASSLRGADTQYFGPGTRLTVL.

J is TRBJ2-3 and V is TRBV5-1; the match to TRBD1 covers 7 bases. This CDR3 is built from 14 residues. Looked up from germline, CDR1 is SGHRS and CDR2 is YFSETQ. With 5 bases clipped from V and 2 bases from J, the junction kept 5 bases outside the gene matches. This CDR3 is CASSLTGITDTQYF. For the CDR3, the DNA is TGCGCCAGCAGTCTGACAGGGATCACAGATACGCAGTATTTT.

The rearrangement uses TRBV2 and TRBJ1-2; perhaps TRBD1 as D (5 bases). CDR1 SNHLY and CDR2 FYNNEI come from the germline V gene. The CDR3 is made up of 12 amino acids. Trimming pared 2 bases from V and 8 bases from J, leaving 9 bases between. CDR3 sequence (DNA): TGTGCCAGCAGTGAATCGGGGGTCGGCTACACCTTC. It is translated as CASSESGVGYTF.

The CDR3 reads CASSLVVGAYEQYF. CDR3 nucleotides: TGCGCCAGCAGCTTGGTGGTAGGGGCCTACGAGCAGTACTTC. The V call is TRBV5-1, the J call TRBJ2-7; D perhaps matches TRBD1 (5 bases). The CDR3 spans 14 residues. V gave up 0 bases and J gave up 2 bases, with 9 bases separating them. Germline lookup yields CDR1 SGHRS and CDR2 YFSETQ. The full variable domain, completed using reference TRBV5-1 and TRBJ2-7, is KAGVTQTPRYLIKTRGQQVTLSCSPISGHRSVSWYQQTPGQGLQFLFEYFSETQRNKGNFPGRFSGRQFSNSRSEMNVSTLELGDSALYLCASSLVVGAYEQYFGPGTRLTVT.

This clone turned up a few times. In DNA, the CDR3 is TGTGCCAGCAGCCATCTCGCGGACAGGGACTACTATGGCTACACCTTC. Its protein product is CASSHLADRDYYGYTF. V and J are TRBV14 and TRBJ1-2; 8 bases fit TRBD1. V was clipped by 3 bases and J by 3 bases; unmatched bases: 9. The CDR3 length is 16 residues. Germline-derived CDR1 and CDR2 are SGHDN and FVKESK.

The chain has TRBV5-1 and TRBJ2-1; the match to TRBD2 covers 11 bases. Germline V gene data show CDR1 as SGHRS and CDR2 as YFSETQ. With V trimmed by 0 bases and J by 6 bases, 8 bases remained unmatched. CDR3 length: 17 amino acids. Here the CDR3 DNA reads TGCGCCAGCAGCTTGGGATCGGTAGCGGGGGGGCTCAATGAGCAGTTCTTC. It translates to CASSLGSVAGGLNEQFF.

The V and J genes are TRBV4-2 and TRBJ2-1; 9 positions agree with TRBD2. The CDR3 covers 14 residues. In germline, CDR1 is LGHNA, CDR2 YNFKEQ. V shed 4 bases and J 4 bases; nucleotides not matched to a gene: 2. The CDR3 is CASSRSGGYNEQFF. CDR3 coding DNA: TGTGCCAGCAGCCGGAGCGGGGGGTACAATGAGCAGTTCTTC.

The chain combines TRBV28 with TRBJ1-4, with 8 bases identical to TRBD1. Germline V CDR1 and CDR2: MDHEN, SYDVKM. The CDR3 runs to 16 residues. J lost 8 bases, V lost 8 bases, and 16 bases had no gene match. CDR3 coding DNA: TGTGCCAGCCAGTCCCCAAAGGGACAGGAGGACGAAAAACTGTTTTTT. This gives the protein CASQSPKGQEDEKLFF.

The chain recombines TRBV3-1 (or the pseudogene TRBV3-2) with TRBJ2-1; 8 positions agree with TRBD1. This CDR3 spans 15 amino acids. V trimming: 6 bases; J trimming: 4 bases; junction bases outside the gene matches: 8. Germline loops: CDR1 LGHDT, CDR2 YNNKEL (reference sequence). CDR3 coding DNA: TGTGCCAGCAGACAAACAGGGGGACCTTACAATGAGCAGTTCTTC. Its translation: CASRQTGGPYNEQFF.

V and J are TRBV10-3 and TRBJ1-2; D is perhaps TRBD1 (5 bases). The germline gives CDR1 ENHRY, CDR2 SYGVKD. The CDR3 has 13 amino acids. Deletions cut 4 bases from V and 3 bases from J, with 9 bases between. This CDR3 is CAISGGGHYGYTF. Here the CDR3 DNA reads TGTGCCATCAGTGGGGGCGGACACTATGGCTACACCTTC.

This clone appeared a few times. The chain uses TRBV6-1 and TRBJ1-5; D not resolved. The V end was cut by 1 base, the J end by 4 bases, with 5 bases between. The V gene's germline CDR1 is MNHNS and CDR2 SASEGT. The CDR3 is 13 amino acids. The CDR3 loop is CASSEGVNQPQHF. The CDR3 DNA sequence: TGTGCCAGCAGTGAAGGAGTAAATCAGCCCCAGCATTTT.

This chain links TRBV28 with TRBJ1-6; D remains ambiguous. V was cut by 9 bases and J by 13 bases, with 13 bases left in between. The CDR3 runs 11 residues. Germline CDR1 reads MDHEN; CDR2 reads SYDVKM. The DNA of the CDR3 is TGTGCCAGTAAAGACAACCACCCCCTCCACTTT. Translation: CASKDNHPLHF.

The rearrangement links TRBV5-5 to TRBJ2-3; possibly TRBD1 for D (6 bases). The CDR3 length is 15 residues. Germline-derived CDR1 and CDR2 are SGHKS and YYEKEE (reference sequence). With 5 bases removed from V and 3 bases from J, the gap between germline ends came to 16 bases. The CDR3 coding sequence is TGTGCCAGCAGTATCCGGACAGCGTGGACAGATACGCAGTATTTT. Translation gives CASSIRTAWTDTQYF.

This clone is a singleton in its sample. The rearrangement joins TRBV28 to TRBJ1-2, with 7 bases identical to TRBD1. V lost 6 bases, J lost 4 bases, and 5 bases stayed unmatched. The CDR3 sequence is 13 residues long. Germline V gives CDR1 MDHEN, CDR2 SYDVKM. CDR3 loop: CASSPQGSYGYTF. DNA of the CDR3: TGTGCCAGCAGCCCACAGGGGAGCTATGGCTACACCTTC.

This chain uses TRBV5-4 with TRBJ2-1; 7 bases are a match to TRBD1. Trimming cost V 0 bases and J 10 bases; bases outside gene matches: 7. The CDR3 has 14 residues. Germline CDR1 reads SGHNT; CDR2 reads YYREEE (reference sequence). Here the CDR3 DNA reads TGTGCCAGCAGCTTGGTACAGGGGTCTGGGGAGCAGTTCTTC. Translated, it gives CASSLVQGSGEQFF. Full variable domain (missing parts from reference TRBV5-4 and TRBJ2-1): ETGVTQSPTHLIKTRGQQVTLRCSSQSGHNTVSWYQQALGQGPQFIFQYYREEENGRGNFPPRFSGLQFPNYSSELNVNALELDDSALYLCASSLVQGSGEQFFGPGTRLTVL.

The chain employs TRBV2 and TRBJ1-1; D not certain. Germline CDR1 and CDR2: SNHLY and FYNNEI. The CDR3 contains 14 residues. V was cut by 9 bases and J by 1 base, with 15 bases left in between. CDR3 protein: CASRALGGNTEAFF. In DNA form, the CDR3 reads TGTGCCAGTAGGGCGTTGGGAGGGAACACTGAAGCTTTCTTT.

For the CDR3, the DNA is TGTGCCAGCAGCCCGGGACAGGGAGGTTCACCCCTCCACTTT. Translation gives CASSPGQGGSPLHF. V is TRBV5-5 and J is TRBJ1-6; 9 positions match TRBD1. CDR1 SGHKS and CDR2 YYEKEE come from the germline V gene (reference sequence). This CDR3 has 14 residues. Losses at the gene ends were 4 bases for V and 9 bases for J; bases not matched to a gene: 5.

The chain couples TRBV19 to TRBJ1-1; 9 bases line up with TRBD1. Germline V gives CDR1 LNHDA, CDR2 SQIVND (reference sequence). This CDR3 is built from 15 residues. Losses at the gene ends were 7 bases for V and 5 bases for J; bases not matched to a gene: 11. CDR3 DNA: TGTGCCAGTACCTATACCCGGGACAGGGTTACTGAAGCTTTCTTT. It translates to CASTYTRDRVTEAFF.

The chain is built from TRBV6-1 and TRBJ1-2; D perhaps matches TRBD1 (5 bases). Trimming took 2 bases from V and 4 from J, leaving 14 bases between them. There are 15 residues in the CDR3. Germline CDR1 is MNHNS and CDR2 is SASEGT. The CDR3 here is CASSELTTDFYGYTF. For the CDR3, the DNA is TGTGCCAGCAGTGAATTGACGACAGATTTCTATGGCTACACCTTC.

The CDR3, as DNA: TGTGCCAGCAGTTACCGGTCGTTCCCCTCCTACGAGCAGTACTTC. Amino acid sequence: CASSYRSFPSYEQYF. V usage is TRBV6-6 and J usage is TRBJ2-7; no definite D call. This CDR3 has 15 residues. V lost 2 bases to trimming and J lost 0 bases, with 11 bases between them. CDR1 is MNHNY and CDR2 is SVGAGI in the germline V gene (reference sequence).

The chain combines TRBV29-1 with TRBJ1-2; D unresolved. This CDR3 has 10 residues. The germline V and J ends were trimmed by 4 bases and 7 bases, with 7 bases remaining between them. CDR1 is SQVTM, CDR2 ANQGSEA, per germline. CDR3 in amino acids: CSVGAAGYTF. CDR3 nucleotide sequence: TGCAGCGTTGGGGCAGCTGGCTACACCTTC. Full variable domain (remainder filled in from reference TRBV29-1 and TRBJ1-2): SAVISQKPSRDICQRGTSLTIQCQVDSQVTMMFWYRQQPGQSLTLIATANQGSEATYESGFVIDKFPISRPNLTFSTLTVSNMSPEDSSIYLCSVGAAGYTFGSGTRLTVV.

The rearrangement joins TRBV2 to TRBJ2-5; TRBD2 is a possible D gene (7 bases). The CDR3 length is 15 residues. CDR1 and CDR2 from the germline V gene are SNHLY and FYNNEI. Trimming took 4 bases from V and 5 from J, leaving 17 bases between them. The CDR3 DNA reads TGTGCCAGCAGTGTTGAGGGGGGGAGCATGGAGACCCAGTACTTC. This translates into CASSVEGGSMETQYF.